The text below deals with one T cell receptor beta chain. Its antigen is currently unknown. The protocol was immunoSEQ multiplex PCR, while the TCRdb copy is restricted to in-frame clones and leaves out a portion. This table has roughly 38,000 clones, roughly three quarters appearing once. This sample stems from a study of a mutant IDH1 vaccine in newly diagnosed glioma. Whole-study context: Most had both radiotherapy and temozolomide beforehand; others had only one.

This sample's time point: baseline, week 1 (first vaccination visit). Regarding treatment: pre-vaccination baseline after standard-of-care therapy. Study results and limitations: Changes in top peripheral clonotypes did not appear linked to pseudoprogression.

V was pared by 4 bases and J by 5 bases, with 9 bases between. Germline loops: CDR1 GTSNPN, CDR2 SVGIG (reference sequence). The CDR3 contains 12 residues. Source: PBMCs, taken from a glioma patient treated with radiotherapy, temozolomide or both. The sequence was obtained from a man aged 35 to 55 with glioma. Some clones in this sample may be carry-over from other donors' samples. This sequence joins TRBV30 and TRBJ1-3; D is ambiguous. The CDR3 reads CAWTKERNTIYF. CDR3 bases: TGTGCCTGGACTAAGGAAAGAAACACCATATATTTT.